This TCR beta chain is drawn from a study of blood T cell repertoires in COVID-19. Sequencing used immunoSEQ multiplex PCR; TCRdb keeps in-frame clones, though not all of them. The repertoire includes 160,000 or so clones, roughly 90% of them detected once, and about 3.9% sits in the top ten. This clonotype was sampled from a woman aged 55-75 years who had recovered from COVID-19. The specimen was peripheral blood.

This CDR3 reads CASSQAPSGGGGNQPQHF. The CDR3 DNA follows: TGCGCCAGCAGCCAAGCCCCCTCGGGAGGGGGGGGCAATCAGCCCCAGCATTTT. The rearrangement links TRBV4-3 to TRBJ1-5; possibly TRBD1 for D (6 bases). Germline CDR1 is LGHNA and CDR2 is YSLEER. V was shortened by 1 base and J by 2 bases, with 18 bases between the two germline ends. There are 18 residues in the CDR3.